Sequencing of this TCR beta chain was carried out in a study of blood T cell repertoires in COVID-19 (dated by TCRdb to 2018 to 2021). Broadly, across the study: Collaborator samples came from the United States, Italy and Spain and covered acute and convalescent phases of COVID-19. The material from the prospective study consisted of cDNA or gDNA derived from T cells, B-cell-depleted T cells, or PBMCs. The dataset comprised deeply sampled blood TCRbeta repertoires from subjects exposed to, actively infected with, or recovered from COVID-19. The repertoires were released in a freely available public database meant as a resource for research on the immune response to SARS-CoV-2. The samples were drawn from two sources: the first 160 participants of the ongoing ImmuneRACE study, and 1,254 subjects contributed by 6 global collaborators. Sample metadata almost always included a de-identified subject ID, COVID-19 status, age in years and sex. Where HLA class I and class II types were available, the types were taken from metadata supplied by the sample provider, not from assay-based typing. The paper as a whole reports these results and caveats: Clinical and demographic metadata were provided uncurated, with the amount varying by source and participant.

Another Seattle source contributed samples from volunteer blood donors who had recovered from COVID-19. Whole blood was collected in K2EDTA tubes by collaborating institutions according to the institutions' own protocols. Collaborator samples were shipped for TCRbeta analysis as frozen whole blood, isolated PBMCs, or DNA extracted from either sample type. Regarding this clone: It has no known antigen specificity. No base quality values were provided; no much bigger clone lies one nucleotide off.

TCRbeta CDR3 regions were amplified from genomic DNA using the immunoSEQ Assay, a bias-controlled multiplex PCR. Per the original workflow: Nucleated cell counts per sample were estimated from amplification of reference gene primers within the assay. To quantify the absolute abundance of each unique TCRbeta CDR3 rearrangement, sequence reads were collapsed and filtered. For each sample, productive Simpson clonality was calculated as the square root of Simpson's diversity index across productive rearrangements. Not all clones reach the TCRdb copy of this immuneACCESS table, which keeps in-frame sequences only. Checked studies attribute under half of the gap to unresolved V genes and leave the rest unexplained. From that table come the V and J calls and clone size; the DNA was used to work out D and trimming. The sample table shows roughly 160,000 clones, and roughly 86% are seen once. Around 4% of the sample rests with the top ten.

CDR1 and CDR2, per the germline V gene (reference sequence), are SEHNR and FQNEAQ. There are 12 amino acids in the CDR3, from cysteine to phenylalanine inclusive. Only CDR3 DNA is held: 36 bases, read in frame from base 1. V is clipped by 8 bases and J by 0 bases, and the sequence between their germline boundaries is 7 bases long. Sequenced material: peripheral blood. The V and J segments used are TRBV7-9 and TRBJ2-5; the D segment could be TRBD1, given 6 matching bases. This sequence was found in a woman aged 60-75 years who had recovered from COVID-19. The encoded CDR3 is CASGQNQETQYF. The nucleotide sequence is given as TGTGCCAGCGGACAGAACCAAGAGACCCAGTACTTC.